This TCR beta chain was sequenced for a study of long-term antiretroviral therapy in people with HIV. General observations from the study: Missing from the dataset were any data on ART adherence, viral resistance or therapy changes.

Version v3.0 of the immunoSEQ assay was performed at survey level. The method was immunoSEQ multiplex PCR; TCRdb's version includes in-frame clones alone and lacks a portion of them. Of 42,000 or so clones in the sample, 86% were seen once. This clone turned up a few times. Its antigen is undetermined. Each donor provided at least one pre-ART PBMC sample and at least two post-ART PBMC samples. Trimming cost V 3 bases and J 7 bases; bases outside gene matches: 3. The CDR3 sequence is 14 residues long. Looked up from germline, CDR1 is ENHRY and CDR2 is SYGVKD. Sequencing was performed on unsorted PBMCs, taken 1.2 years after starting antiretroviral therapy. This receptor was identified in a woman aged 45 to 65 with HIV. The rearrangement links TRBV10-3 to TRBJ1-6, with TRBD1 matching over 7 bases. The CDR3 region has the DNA TGTGCCATCAGTGATGGACAGGAGAATTCACCCCTCCACTTT. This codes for CAISDGQENSPLHF.